This entry lists 30 T cell receptor beta chains sequenced from one sample in a study of technical replicates of blood from a few donors. TCRdb's table, derived via immunoSEQ multiplex PCR, lists solely in-frame clones and lacks some. The sample carries 80,000 to 90,000 clones, less than 95% recorded once. Sequencing was done on a sample of T cells isolated from PBMCs. These receptors all stem from a human donor in good health.

The chain joins TRBV11-3 to TRBJ2-7, with D perhaps matching TRBD1 (5 bases). V was shortened by 0 bases and J by 7 bases, with 10 bases between the two germline ends. Germline CDR1 is SGHNT and CDR2 is YENEEA. The CDR3 loop spans 13 amino acids. The CDR3 DNA reads TGTGCCAGCAGCTTAGAGGCGGCAGGGGAGCAGTACTTC. Translated, it gives CASSLEAAGEQYF.

This clone was picked up one time. The chain has TRBV7-8 and TRBJ2-2; 7 bases agree with TRBD1. This CDR3 spans 15 amino acids. The V gene end was trimmed by 10 bases and the J gene end by 3 bases; junction bases not matched to a gene: 11. Germline CDR1 is SGHVS and CDR2 is FQNEAQ. The CDR3 loop reads CATWDRDLYTGELFF. CDR3 bases: TGTGCCACCTGGGACAGAGACTTATACACCGGGGAGCTGTTTTTT.

V and J are TRBV12-5 and TRBJ2-7; 8 nucleotides line up with TRBD1. Losses at the gene ends were 1 base for V and 3 bases for J; bases not matched to a gene: 8. CDR1 is LGHNT and CDR2 is FRNRAP in the germline V gene. The length of the CDR3 is 16 residues. CDR3 sequence: CASGLERAGTGYEQYF. The CDR3 coding sequence is TGTGCTAGTGGTTTGGAGCGAGCCGGGACAGGCTACGAGCAGTACTTC.

The rearrangement joins TRBV5-1 to TRBJ1-2; 8 bases match TRBD1. V dropped 4 bases and J dropped 5; count of bases not matched to a gene: 13. This CDR3 spans 16 amino acids. In germline, CDR1 is SGHRS, CDR2 YFSETQ. Here the CDR3 reads CASSPSTGQGHYGYTF. CDR3 in DNA: TGCGCCAGCAGCCCCTCGACCGGACAGGGACATTATGGCTACACCTTC.

The rearrangement uses TRBV28 and TRBJ1-5; perhaps TRBD1 as D (6 bases). The CDR3 contains 13 residues. The germline V gene encodes CDR1 MDHEN and CDR2 SYDVKM. V lost 7 bases to trimming and J lost 4 bases, with 11 bases between them. CDR3 sequence: CASITQGNQPQHF. The CDR3 nucleotides are TGTGCCAGCATTACTCAGGGGAATCAGCCCCAGCATTTT.

This sequence joins TRBV5-1 and TRBJ2-1; no clear D gene. The CDR3 is 15 residues long. Trimming removed 0 bases at V and 12 bases at J, with 19 bases between. CDR1 SGHRS and CDR2 YFSETQ come from the germline V gene. The CDR3 protein is CASSLDSVLGVGQFF. The CDR3 DNA reads as TGCGCCAGCAGCTTGGATTCTGTGCTAGGAGTAGGGCAGTTCTTC.

The chain joins TRBV2 to TRBJ2-5; D may be TRBD2 (6 bases). V lost 6 bases and J lost 2, with 16 bases in between. Germline V CDR1 and CDR2: SNHLY, FYNNEI. This CDR3 is 15 amino acids long. CDR3 loop: CASRRDPNGQETQYF. Here the CDR3 DNA reads TGTGCCAGCAGGCGGGACCCCAACGGACAAGAGACCCAGTACTTC.

V is TRBV29-1 and J is TRBJ1-3; D might be TRBD1 (5 bases). This CDR3 contains 14 residues. Trimming stripped 4 bases from V and 1 base from J, with 11 bases between. Germline V lookup: CDR1 SQVTM, CDR2 ANQGSEA. CDR3 bases: TGCAGCGTTGCTTCGGCAGGGTCTGGAAACACCATATATTTT. Amino acids: CSVASAGSGNTIYF.

The V call is TRBV6-4, the J call TRBJ2-3; TRBD2 aligns across 8 bases. Per the germline V gene, CDR1 is MRHNA and CDR2 is SNTAGT. Germline trimming cut 6 bases from V and 0 bases from J; bases unmatched to any gene: 5. The CDR3 consists of 15 residues. For the CDR3, the DNA is TGTGCCAGCAGATATAGCGGGACTAGCACAGATACGCAGTATTTT. Protein sequence: CASRYSGTSTDTQYF.

The chain has TRBV29-1 and TRBJ2-2; a possible D gene is TRBD1 (6 bases). Between the trimmed V and J ends, which lost 6 bases and 7 bases, there was a span of 15 bases. This CDR3 is built from 13 residues. Germline CDR1 is SQVTM and CDR2 is ANQGSEA. The CDR3 spells CSVDIQGFGELFF. The DNA of the CDR3 is TGCAGCGTGGATATACAGGGTTTCGGGGAGCTGTTTTTT.

In its sample, this clone was seen a few times. The chain couples TRBV5-1 to TRBJ1-1; 9 nucleotides agree with TRBD1. Germline V lookup: CDR1 SGHRS, CDR2 YFSETQ. The CDR3 is made up of 22 amino acids. Trimming removed 3 bases from V and 1 base from J; junction bases left unmatched: 25. The CDR3 DNA follows: TGCGCCAGCAGCTCAATAAACAACGGGACAGGGTGGCCCCTTAAGGGGAACACTGAAGCTTTCTTT. Translated: CASSSINNGTGWPLKGNTEAFF.

This chain links TRBV6-5 with TRBJ1-2; 7 bases are a match to TRBD1. The CDR3 length is 14 residues. In germline, CDR1 is MNHEY, CDR2 SVGAGI. V shed 5 bases, J shed 4 bases, and the junction held 7 bases outside the gene matches. The CDR3 nucleotides are TGTGCCAGCAGTCAAAGGACAGGACCCTATGGCTACACCTTC. This encodes CASSQRTGPYGYTF.

The chain is built from TRBV28 and TRBJ2-7; 11 positions match TRBD1. Germline CDR1 MDHEN, CDR2 SYDVKM. The V and J ends lost 5 bases and 1 base, in that order; junction bases with no gene match: 7. The CDR3 covers 16 residues. CDR3 bases: TGTGCCAGCAGTCTAACCGGGACAGGGGGGTCCTACGAGCAGTACTTC. This translates into CASSLTGTGGSYEQYF.

The V and J genes are TRBV7-9 and TRBJ1-1; TRBD1 might be the D (5 bases). Germline CDR1 is SEHNR and CDR2 is FQNEAQ (reference sequence). This CDR3 comprises 13 residues. The V and J ends lost 5 bases and 1 base respectively, with 8 bases between them. For the CDR3, the DNA is TGTGCCAGCAGCCCTGGACAGAACACTGAAGCTTTCTTT. This encodes CASSPGQNTEAFF.

The chain is built from TRBV11-3 and TRBJ2-5; D gene uncertain. The V end was cut by 0 bases, the J end by 2 bases, with 16 bases between. CDR3 size: 17 residues. Germline CDR1 SGHNT, CDR2 YENEEA. The CDR3 here is CASSLEGIGSGQETQYF. DNA of the CDR3: TGTGCCAGCAGCTTAGAGGGTATCGGGTCGGGTCAAGAGACCCAGTACTTC.

The rearrangement uses TRBV6-1 and TRBJ1-5; D call uncertain. This CDR3 spans 13 amino acids. V was pared by 7 bases and J by 10 bases, with 17 bases between. Germline CDR1 MNHNS, CDR2 SASEGT. CDR3 nucleotides: TGTGCCAGCAATCCATCTAACTTGAGCCCCCAGCATTTT. Translated, it gives CASNPSNLSPQHF.

The rearrangement uses TRBV13 and TRBJ1-3; TRBD1 might be the D (6 bases). The CDR3 loop spans 15 amino acids. V shed 4 bases and J shed 0 bases, with 10 bases lying between them. Germline values: CDR1 PRHDT, CDR2 FYEKMQ (reference sequence). The CDR3 region has the DNA TGTGCCAGCAGCTCGTACAGGGACTCTGGAAACACCATATATTTT. Residues: CASSSYRDSGNTIYF.

This chain connects TRBV10-1 to TRBJ1-2, with D unclear. V shed 5 bases and J shed 3 bases, with 13 bases lying between them. Germline CDR1 is WNHNN and CDR2 is SYGVQD (reference sequence). CDR3 size: 14 residues. The CDR3 DNA sequence: TGCGCCAGCAGTCCACTGGGCTTGGACTATGGCTACACCTTC. Protein product: CASSPLGLDYGYTF.

This chain joins TRBV6-1 and TRBJ1-5; the match to TRBD1 covers 7 bases. Per germline, CDR1 MNHNS and CDR2 SASEGT. J lost 9 bases, V lost 7 bases, and 12 bases had no gene match. There are 14 residues in the CDR3. CDR3 sequence reads: CASTDAQGWGPQHF. The CDR3 nucleotides are TGTGCCAGCACTGATGCACAGGGGTGGGGGCCCCAGCATTTT.

The chain is built from TRBV18 and TRBJ1-4; 9 bases are a match to TRBD1. Per germline, CDR1 KGHSH and CDR2 LQKENI. This CDR3 spans 13 amino acids. With 5 bases clipped from V and 7 bases from J, the junction kept 2 bases outside the gene matches. The CDR3 loop is CASSTDRGEKLFF. The CDR3 coding sequence is TGTGCCAGCTCAACGGACAGGGGTGAAAAACTGTTTTTT.

CDR3 DNA: TGTGCCAGCAGCTTAGTGCGACAGGGGGAACGACAGCCCCAGCATTTT. It codes for CASSLVRQGERQPQHF. The chain uses TRBV13 and TRBJ1-5; the match to TRBD1 covers 9 bases. CDR1 and CDR2 from the germline V gene are PRHDT and FYEKMQ (reference sequence). The CDR3 loop spans 16 amino acids. Trimming at V came to 1 base and at J to 7 bases, leaving 8 bases not matched to a gene.

The chain carries TRBV10-2 and TRBJ2-3; D gene unclear. This CDR3 is 14 amino acids long. Germline V gives CDR1 WSHSY, CDR2 SAAADI. Between the trimmed V and J ends, which lost 5 bases and 0 bases, there was a span of 9 bases. This CDR3 is CASSTPTSTDTQYF. The CDR3 nucleotides read TGCGCCAGCAGTACCCCGACTAGCACAGATACGCAGTATTTT.

The chain combines TRBV29-1 with TRBJ1-1, with a weak D call TRBD1 (5 bases). CDR3 length equals 13 residues. V lost 3 bases, J lost 4 bases, and 12 bases lay in between. In germline, CDR1 is SQVTM, CDR2 ANQGSEA. The CDR3 is CSVERGDGTEAFF. CDR3 nucleotides: TGCAGCGTTGAGCGGGGGGATGGCACTGAAGCTTTCTTT. The full variable domain, its missing parts supplied by reference TRBV29-1 and TRBJ1-1, is SAVISQKPSRDICQRGTSLTIQCQVDSQVTMMFWYRQQPGQSLTLIATANQGSEATYESGFVIDKFPISRPNLTFSTLTVSNMSPEDSSIYLCSVERGDGTEAFFGQGTRLTVV.

V usage is TRBV5-6 and J usage is TRBJ2-5, with a weak D call TRBD1 (5 bases). Trimming removed 5 bases from V and 5 bases from J, with 16 bases in between. Germline CDR1 is SGHDT and CDR2 is YYEEEE. The CDR3 is 14 amino acids. The CDR3 DNA is TGTGCCAGCAGAGGTCAGGGTCGTACGGAGACCCAGTACTTC. Its translation: CASRGQGRTETQYF.

The chain uses TRBV11-2 and TRBJ1-2, with 7 bases lining up with TRBD1. The CDR3 spans 15 residues. The V gene end was trimmed by 1 base and the J gene end by 4 bases; junction bases not matched to a gene: 6. CDR1 is SGHAT, CDR2 FQNNGV, per germline. This chain's CDR3 is CASSLGQGVFYGYTF. CDR3 in DNA: TGTGCCAGCAGCTTAGGACAGGGAGTCTTCTATGGCTACACCTTC.

The CDR3 sequence: CASRASTDTQYF. CDR3 DNA sequence: TGTGCCAGCAGGGCCTCGACAGATACGCAGTATTTT. The chain joins TRBV6-5 to TRBJ2-3, with D hard to call. V shed 6 bases and J shed 3 bases, with 7 bases lying between them. The CDR3 is 12 residues long. CDR1 MNHEY and CDR2 SVGAGI come from the germline V gene.

This clone was recorded a few times. The chain joins TRBV27 to TRBJ2-1, with TRBD1 matching 7 bases. From germline, CDR1 is MNHEY and CDR2 SMNVEV (reference sequence). The CDR3 spans 12 residues. CDR3 in amino acids: CGSGTAINEQFF. The CDR3 bases are TGTGGCTCCGGGACAGCGATAAATGAGCAGTTCTTC.

This rearrangement joins TRBV19 to TRBJ1-1, with D perhaps matching TRBD1 (6 bases). The CDR3 is made up of 16 amino acids. V lost 3 bases and J lost 0, with 14 bases in between. Germline V gene lookup returns CDR1 LNHDA and CDR2 SQIVND (reference sequence). For the CDR3, the DNA is TGTGCCAGTAGTATCCCACAGGGTGAAATGAACACTGAAGCTTTCTTT. Amino acids: CASSIPQGEMNTEAFF.

CDR3 nucleotides: TGTGCCAGCAGCTTAGAGATTGGACAAGACAATCAGCCCCAGCATTTT. Protein: CASSLEIGQDNQPQHF. The chain combines TRBV7-6 with TRBJ1-5, with D perhaps TRBD1 (5 bases). The CDR3 contains 16 residues. V was cut by 1 base and J by 3 bases, with 13 bases left in between. Germline lookup yields CDR1 SGHVS and CDR2 FNYEAQ. Looking up the rest from reference TRBV7-6 and TRBJ1-5 gives the full variable domain: GAGVSQSPRYKVTKRGQDVALRCDPISGHVSLYWYRQALGQGPEFLTYFNYEAQQDKSGLPNDRFSAERPEGSISTLTIQRTEQRDSAMYRCASSLEIGQDNQPQHFGDGTRLSIL.

This chain uses TRBV6-1 with TRBJ2-3, with 11 nucleotides matching TRBD2. The length of the CDR3 is 15 residues. The J segment lost 4 bases and the V segment lost 9 bases, leaving 9 bases of the junction unmatched. In germline, CDR1 is MNHNS, CDR2 SASEGT. As DNA, the CDR3 is TGTGCCAGTTGTCGGACTAGCGGGTATTCAGATACGCAGTATTTT. This sequence encodes CASCRTSGYSDTQYF.